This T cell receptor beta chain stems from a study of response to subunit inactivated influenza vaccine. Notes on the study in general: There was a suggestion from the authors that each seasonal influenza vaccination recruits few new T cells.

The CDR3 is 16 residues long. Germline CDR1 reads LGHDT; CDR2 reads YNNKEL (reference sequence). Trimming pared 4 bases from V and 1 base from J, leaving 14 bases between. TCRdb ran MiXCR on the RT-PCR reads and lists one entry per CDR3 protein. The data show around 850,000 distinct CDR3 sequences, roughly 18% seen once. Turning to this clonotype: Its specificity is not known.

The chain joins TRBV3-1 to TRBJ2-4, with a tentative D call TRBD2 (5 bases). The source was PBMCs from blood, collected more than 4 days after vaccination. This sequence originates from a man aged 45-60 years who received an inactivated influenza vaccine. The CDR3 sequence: CASSPYHGVAKNIQYF. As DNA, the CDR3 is TGTGCCAGCAGCCCTTACCACGGGGTGGCCAAAAACATTCAGTACTTC.